These 18 T cell receptor beta chains share one sample of origin, sequenced in a study of blood T cells in healthy people across ages. Then a second PCR, running about 6 to 11 cycles, was carried out with a sample-barcoded 5' primer and a J-beta primer mix. TCRdb reprocessed the 5' RACE reads via MiXCR and lists one record per CDR3 protein. The data contain fewer than 2,000,000 distinct CDR3 sequences, about 31% of them seen just once; the ten biggest clones take up approximately 10%. Sequencing input: blood. These receptors all come from a woman in her thirties in good health.

The chain uses TRBV9 and TRBJ2-3, with 8 positions matching TRBD1. Germline CDR1 reads SGDLS; CDR2 reads YYNGEE. The CDR3 totals 15 residues. After removal of 3 bases from V and 8 bases from J, the junction contained 11 bases not matched to a gene. The chain's CDR3 is CASSEQDRVPGTQYF. In nucleotides, the CDR3 is TGTGCCAGCAGCGAGCAGGACAGGGTCCCAGGTACGCAGTATTTT.

The chain recombines TRBV20-1 with TRBJ2-5; 9 nucleotides align to TRBD2. V shed 3 bases, J shed 2 bases, and the junction held 7 bases outside the gene matches. Germline V gene sequence: CDR1 DFQATT, CDR2 SNEGSKA (reference sequence). The CDR3 extends over 15 amino acids. CDR3 sequence reads: CSASGGLAFQETQYF. The DNA for the CDR3 is TGCAGTGCTAGTGGTGGACTAGCGTTTCAAGAGACCCAGTACTTC.

The rearrangement links TRBV18 to TRBJ1-2, with 8 nucleotides matching TRBD1. The CDR3 covers 14 residues. With V trimmed by 6 bases and J by 4 bases, 7 bases remained unmatched. Looked up from germline, CDR1 is KGHSH and CDR2 is LQKENI. Here the CDR3 DNA reads TGTGCCAGCTCCCGGGGACAGGAGAGCTATGGCTACACCTTC. Translated: CASSRGQESYGYTF.

This clonotype was seen at least ten times. The chain has TRBV7-9 and TRBJ2-7; D unresolved. Germline V gene data show CDR1 as SEHNR and CDR2 as FQNEAQ (reference sequence). The CDR3 is 13 residues long. V was shortened by 1 base and J by 3 bases, with 7 bases between the two germline ends. The CDR3 region has the DNA TGTGCCAGCAGCTTAGTTGGTAACTACGAGCAGTACTTC. Its protein product is CASSLVGNYEQYF. Using reference TRBV7-9 and TRBJ2-7 for the parts outside the CDR3, the full variable domain is DTGVSQNPRHKITKRGQNVTFRCDPISEHNRLYWYRQTLGQGPEFLTYFQNEAQLEKSRLLSDRFSAERPKGSFSTLEIQRTEQGDSAMYLCASSLVGNYEQYFGPGTRLTVT.

V and J are TRBV20-1 and TRBJ2-7, with D possibly matching TRBD2 (6 bases). TRBJ2-5 matches the DNA end more closely, so the J call is doubtful. Germline V lookup: CDR1 DFQATT, CDR2 SNEGSKA (reference sequence). The CDR3 is 14 amino acids. The CDR3 nucleotides are TGCAGTGCCGAGGCAAAACGGGGGATGCGGACCCAGTACTTC. It specifies CSAEAKRGMRTQYF.

This clonotype was detected only a few times. The chain employs TRBV12-3 or TRBV12-4 and TRBJ1-1; 9 bases align to TRBD1. V shed 3 bases and J 13 bases; nucleotides not matched to a gene: 3. The CDR3 spans 11 residues. Here the CDR3 reads CASSFGTGLFF. The CDR3 region has the DNA TGTGCCAGCAGTTTTGGGACAGGGCTTTTCTTT.

This rearrangement joins TRBV5-1 to TRBJ2-3, with TRBD1 matching 11 bases. Trimming removed 3 bases from V and 2 bases from J; junction bases left unmatched: 5. Germline V gene data show CDR1 as SGHRS and CDR2 as YFSETQ. This CDR3 is built from 16 residues. As DNA, the CDR3 is TGCGCCAGCAGCTCATGGGGACAGGGGGACACAGATACGCAGTATTTT. Protein sequence: CASSSWGQGDTDTQYF.

This clonotype appeared many times. V and J are TRBV29-1 and TRBJ2-7, with 8 nucleotides matching TRBD2. Germline CDR1 reads SQVTM; CDR2 reads ANQGSEA. Trimming removed 7 bases from V and 3 bases from J; junction bases left unmatched: 8. CDR3 length: 13 amino acids. Here the CDR3 DNA reads TGCAGCGCCAGGACTAGCTTCGTCTACGAGCAGTACTTC. Its protein product is CSARTSFVYEQYF.

The rearrangement joins TRBV5-1 to TRBJ1-3; unclear D gene. The CDR3 totals 15 residues. In germline, CDR1 is SGHRS, CDR2 YFSETQ. V lost 4 bases and J lost 0, with 11 bases in between. CDR3 in DNA: TGCGCCAGCAGCGGAACAGCAGACTCTGGAAACACCATATATTTT. This gives the protein CASSGTADSGNTIYF.

This clonotype occurred a few times. CDR3 DNA: TGTGCCAGCACCCAAGGTCACGAGCAGTACTTC. Translation gives CASTQGHEQYF. This sequence joins TRBV6-6 and TRBJ2-7; no reliable D call. The V end was cut by 7 bases, the J end by 5 bases, with 9 bases between. Germline assignment: CDR1 MNHNY and CDR2 SVGAGI (reference sequence). This CDR3 has 11 residues.

V and J are TRBV2 and TRBJ2-1; no reliable D call. Germline V gene data show CDR1 as SNHLY and CDR2 as FYNNEI. The CDR3 totals 13 residues. Trimming pared 6 bases from V and 8 bases from J, leaving 14 bases between. The CDR3 DNA follows: TGTGCCAGCAGCACCTTACCGTACGATGAGCAGTTCTTC. The encoded protein is CASSTLPYDEQFF.

Only a few counts were recorded for this clonotype. The chain is built from TRBV11-3 and TRBJ2-1; a weak D match, TRBD2 (6 bases). Germline assignment: CDR1 SGHNT and CDR2 YENEEA. The CDR3 has 14 residues. The germline V and J ends were trimmed by 4 bases and 4 bases, with 11 bases remaining between them. Here the CDR3 reads CASSSKGLYNEQFF. CDR3 DNA: TGTGCCAGCAGCTCAAAGGGACTTTACAATGAGCAGTTCTTC.

Turning to this clonotype: No DNA is shown, since the ends of the CDR3 on it are uncertain; the CDR3 is the one TCRdb lists. This sequence joins TRBV4-2 and TRBJ1-5; the table's TRBD1 call for D was not verified on the DNA. From its first to its last residue, the CDR3 has 14 amino acids. Germline values: CDR1 LGHNA, CDR2 YNFKEQ. CDR3 region: CASSFGGGNQPRHF.

V gene TRBV6-6 combines with J gene TRBJ2-2; a possible D gene is TRBD2 (5 bases). The ends were cut back, 4 bases at V and 6 bases at J, with 15 bases in the middle. Germline CDR1 and CDR2: MNHNY and SVGAGI (reference sequence). The CDR3 consists of 15 residues. Here the CDR3 reads CASSFEAADPGELFF. The CDR3 coding sequence is TGTGCCAGCAGTTTCGAAGCGGCCGACCCCGGGGAGCTGTTTTTT.

The V call is TRBV20-1, the J call TRBJ2-7; 13 bases are a match to TRBD2. The CDR3 has 15 residues. Germline V CDR1 and CDR2: DFQATT, SNEGSKA (reference sequence). J lost 4 bases, V lost 5 bases, and 8 bases had no gene match. CDR3 sequence: CSAPGLAGVRYEQYF. The CDR3 DNA is TGCAGTGCTCCAGGACTAGCGGGGGTTAGATACGAGCAGTACTTC.

DNA of the CDR3: TGTGCCAGCAGCTTAGAGACCTACTACACCTTC. Protein sequence: CASSLETYYTF. The J gene is TRBJ1-2, the V gene TRBV7-9, with no clear D. The germline V gene encodes CDR1 SEHNR and CDR2 FQNEAQ (reference sequence). The CDR3 length is 11 residues. V lost 1 base to trimming and J lost 10 bases, with 7 bases between them.

V gene TRBV6-5 combines with J gene TRBJ2-7; D ambiguous. The CDR3 length is 11 residues. The V end was cut by 7 bases, the J end by 4 bases, with 8 bases between. The germline V gene has CDR1 MNHEY and CDR2 SVGAGI. The CDR3, as DNA: TGTGCCAGCATGGAAGGGTACGAGCAGTACTTC. Translating gives CASMEGYEQYF.

This chain connects TRBV10-2 to TRBJ1-5; tentatively, D is TRBD1 (5 bases). From germline, CDR1 is WSHSY and CDR2 SAAADI. There are 13 residues in the CDR3. Trimming took off 6 bases at V and 2 bases at J, with 8 bases between the two ends. CDR3 coding DNA: TGCGCCAGCAGGGAGGGACGCAATCAGCCCCAGCATTTT. This translates into CASREGRNQPQHF.